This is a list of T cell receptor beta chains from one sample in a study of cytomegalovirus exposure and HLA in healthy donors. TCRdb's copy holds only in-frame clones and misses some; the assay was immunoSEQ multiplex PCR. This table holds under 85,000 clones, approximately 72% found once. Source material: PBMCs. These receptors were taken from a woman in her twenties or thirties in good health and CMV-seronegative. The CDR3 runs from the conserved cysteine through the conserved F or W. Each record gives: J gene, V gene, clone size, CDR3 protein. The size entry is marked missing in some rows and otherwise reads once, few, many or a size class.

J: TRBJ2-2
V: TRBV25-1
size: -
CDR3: CASTHPGLPNTGELFF

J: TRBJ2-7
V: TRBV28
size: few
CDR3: CASSLGATHYEQYF

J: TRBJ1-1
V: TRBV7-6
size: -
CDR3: CASSLEQVNTEAFF

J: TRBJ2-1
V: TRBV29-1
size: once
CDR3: CSVEDWRSNEQFF

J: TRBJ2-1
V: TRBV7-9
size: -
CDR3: CASSSRTGNEQFF

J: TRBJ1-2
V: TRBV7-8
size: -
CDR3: CASSLTGIGYGYTF

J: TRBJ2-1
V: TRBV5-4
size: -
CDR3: CASSLTSGSYNEQFF

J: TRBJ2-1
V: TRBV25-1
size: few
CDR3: CASSPTGVSYNEQFF

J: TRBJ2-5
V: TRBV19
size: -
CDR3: CASRRQGRLYF

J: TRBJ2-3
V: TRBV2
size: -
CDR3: CASSTSGGWDTQYF

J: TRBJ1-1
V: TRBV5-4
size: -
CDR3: CAIAPDREDTEAFF

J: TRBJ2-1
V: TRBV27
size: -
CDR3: CASTRGLAVYNEQFF

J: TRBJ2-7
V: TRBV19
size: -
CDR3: CASSLGQYEQYF

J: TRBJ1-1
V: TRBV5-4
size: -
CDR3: CASSLEGRGDTEAFF

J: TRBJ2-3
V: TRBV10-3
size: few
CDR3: CAISEFGTDTQYF

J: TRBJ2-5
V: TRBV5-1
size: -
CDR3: CASSPNPGIEETQYF

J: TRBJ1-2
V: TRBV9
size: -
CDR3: CASSPWGTVNYGYTF

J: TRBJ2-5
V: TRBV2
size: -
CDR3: CAIVGTSGVGETQYF

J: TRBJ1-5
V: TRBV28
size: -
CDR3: CASINGQGGQPQHF

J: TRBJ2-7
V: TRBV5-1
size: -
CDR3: CASSLDEGGGQYF

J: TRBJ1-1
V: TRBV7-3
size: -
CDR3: CASSPPPGVLTEAFF

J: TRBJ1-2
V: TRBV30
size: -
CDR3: CAWSAGGRDPYGYTF

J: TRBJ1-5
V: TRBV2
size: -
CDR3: CASMGGTGGNQPQHF

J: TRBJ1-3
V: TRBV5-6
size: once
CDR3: CASSTDNSGNTIYF

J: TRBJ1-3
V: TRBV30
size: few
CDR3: CAWSKDRASGNTIYF

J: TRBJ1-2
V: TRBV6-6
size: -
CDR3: CASSYLTGMGGYTF

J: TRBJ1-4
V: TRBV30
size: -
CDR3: CAATTGGWEKLFF

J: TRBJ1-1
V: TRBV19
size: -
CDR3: CASSQGAEAFF